Here is one T cell receptor (beta chain) with its context. What it recognizes is unknown. The sample belongs to a study of T cells in localized non-small cell lung cancer. Findings of the study overall: Heterogeneity within the tumor remains possible, as just one region underwent sequencing. Detection in adjacent lung was observed for a median approximately 52 of the top 100 tumor clones. Uninvolved adjacent lung showed peak T cell clonality, exceeding tumor.

Measured with immunoSEQ multiplex PCR; TCRdb has only the in-frame clones, and not every one. Among tens of thousands of clones, around nine tenths were seen once, and the ten largest hold around 20%. This TCR derives from a woman aged 35-75 years with stage I squamous cell lung carcinoma. The source was peripheral blood, collected before any cancer treatment.

CDR3: CASRTGGSNQPQHF. CDR3 DNA sequence: TGTGCCAGCAGGACAGGGGGGAGCAATCAGCCCCAGCATTTT. This chain uses TRBV6-5 with TRBJ1-5; 9 nucleotides align to TRBD1. This CDR3 is built from 14 residues. CDR1 and CDR2 from the germline V gene are MNHEY and SVGAGI. With V trimmed by 6 bases and J by 1 base, 1 base remained unmatched.